A single sample is the source of the 13 T cell receptor beta chains below, sequenced in a study of T cell repertoires in cytomegalovirus infection. TCRdb recomputed calls from the reads with MiXCR, one row per CDR3 protein. The sample yields 250,000 to 400,000 distinct CDR3 sequences, approximately 25% seen once. The antigens of these receptors remain unknown. Sample: cultured PBMCs, taken from culture after CMV antigen stimulation. The origin of the receptors is a human donor in good health (CMV status not recorded). Some clones in this sample may be carry-over from other donors' samples.

The rearrangement uses TRBV18 and TRBJ1-2; D gene ambiguous. The CDR3 extends over 14 amino acids. Deletions cut 0 bases from V and 3 bases from J, with 8 bases between. CDR1 and CDR2 from the germline V gene are KGHSH and LQKENI. CDR3 protein: CASSPPIRDYGYTF. DNA of the CDR3: TGTGCCAGCTCACCACCGATTAGGGACTATGGCTACACCTTC.

The sample holds a few counts of this clonotype. At one end, the junction sequence differs from germline, possibly due to a read error. The genes are TRBV12-3 or TRBV12-4 and TRBJ2-5, with TRBD2 matching over 9 bases. This CDR3 comprises 14 residues. The CDR3 loop reads CASSRSGGQATQYF. CDR3 bases: TGTGCCAGCAGTCGTAGCGGGGGACAAGCGACCCAGTACTTC.

This clonotype has just a few counts. The chain combines TRBV11-3 with TRBJ2-1, with D tentatively TRBD2 (6 bases). From germline, CDR1 is SGHNT and CDR2 YENEEA. The CDR3 runs 13 residues. The ends were cut back, 5 bases at V and 9 bases at J, with 14 bases in the middle. CDR3 DNA sequence: TGTGCCAGCAGCCGATTCGAGGGAGGTGAGCAGTTCTTC. It is translated as CASSRFEGGEQFF.

A single count supports this clonotype. The chain is built from TRBV28 and TRBJ2-7; 7 bases fit TRBD1. The germline CDR1 and CDR2 sequences are MDHEN and SYDVKM. After removal of 4 bases from V and 4 bases from J, the junction contained 10 bases not matched to a gene. The CDR3 contains 15 residues. Here the CDR3 reads CASSSPGQPGYEQYV. The CDR3 DNA reads TGTGCCAGCAGTTCTCCGGGACAGCCGGGTTACGAGCAGTACGTC.

This clonotype was recorded a few times. The V and J genes are TRBV6-2 or TRBV6-3 and TRBJ1-2; D gene uncertain. Looked up from germline, CDR1 is MNHEY and CDR2 is SVGEGT. V shed 6 bases and J shed 0 bases, with 11 bases lying between them. The CDR3 is 14 residues long. The CDR3 spells CASRRTDTNYGYTF. The CDR3 DNA reads as TGTGCCAGCAGAAGGACGGATACTAACTATGGCTACACCTTC.

This clonotype appeared once. V usage is TRBV6-5 and J usage is TRBJ2-7; 8 nucleotides match TRBD1. The CDR3 runs 13 residues. Per the germline V gene, CDR1 is MNHEY and CDR2 is SVGAGI. Losses at the gene ends were 7 bases for V and 4 bases for J; bases not matched to a gene: 6. CDR3 amino acids: CASTGTGHYEQYF. Here the CDR3 DNA reads TGTGCCAGCACCGGGACAGGCCATTACGAGCAGTACTTC.

This clonotype has a count of ten or more. This sequence joins TRBV15 and TRBJ2-5; weak D call: TRBD1 (5 bases). The germline V gene encodes CDR1 LNHNV and CDR2 YYDKDF (reference sequence). This CDR3 is built from 15 residues. Trimming stripped 0 bases from V and 4 bases from J, with 12 bases between. The CDR3 DNA reads as TGTGCCACCAGCAGAGATAGGGGATCCCGAGAGACCCAGTACTTC. This translates into CATSRDRGSRETQYF.

This chain links TRBV29-1 with TRBJ1-2, with 9 bases matching TRBD1. V lost 1 base to trimming and J lost 8 bases; unmatched junction nucleotides: 5. Germline V gives CDR1 SQVTM, CDR2 ANQGSEA. The CDR3 has 13 residues. The CDR3 loop is CSVEVQGAMGYTF. CDR3 coding DNA: TGCAGCGTTGAAGTACAGGGGGCTATGGGCTACACCTTC.

This chain links TRBV18 with TRBJ2-5; possibly TRBD1 or TRBD2 for D (5 bases each). The V gene's germline CDR1 is KGHSH and CDR2 LQKENI. The CDR3 consists of 14 residues. The V and J ends lost 3 bases and 5 bases respectively, with 13 bases between them. CDR3 protein: CASSPPGPSETQYF. The DNA for the CDR3 is TGTGCCAGCTCACCGCCGGGGCCGTCGGAGACCCAGTACTTC.

The sample holds a few counts of this clonotype. The genes are TRBV7-2 and TRBJ1-1, with 11 bases aligning to TRBD1. Germline V gene lookup returns CDR1 SGHTA and CDR2 FQGNSA. The CDR3 is made up of 15 amino acids. V lost 0 bases to trimming and J lost 11 bases; unmatched junction nucleotides: 8. DNA for the CDR3: TGTGCCAGCAGCTTAGCGAGGACAGGGGGCAATGGGGCTTTCTTT. It specifies CASSLARTGGNGAFF.

The sample holds many counts of this clonotype. This sequence joins TRBV11-2 and TRBJ1-2, with 12 bases matching TRBD1. CDR1 is SGHAT, CDR2 FQNNGV, per germline. J gave up 7 bases and V 4 bases, and 1 base lay outside the gene matches. This CDR3 has 13 amino acids. CDR3 loop: CASSWDRGLGYTF. CDR3 DNA sequence: TGTGCCAGCAGCTGGGACAGGGGGCTTGGCTACACCTTC.

This clonotype appeared many times. The chain carries TRBV7-7 and TRBJ2-1; 7 bases match TRBD1. The CDR3 has 17 amino acids. The germline V gene encodes CDR1 SSHAT and CDR2 FNYEAQ (reference sequence). Trimming took 5 bases from V and 0 from J; bases not matched to a gene: 10. This chain's CDR3 is CASSTGQPTLSYNEQFF. The CDR3, as DNA: TGTGCCAGCAGCACGGGACAGCCCACTCTCTCCTACAATGAGCAGTTCTTC.

The sample holds a few counts of this clonotype. V is TRBV7-8 and J is TRBJ1-4; D perhaps matches TRBD1 (6 bases). This CDR3 region has 17 residues. V gave up 5 bases and J gave up 6 bases, with 22 bases separating them. Germline lookup yields CDR1 SGHVS and CDR2 FQNEAQ. The CDR3 here is CASSGGVKRGRDEKLFF. DNA of the CDR3: TGTGCCAGCAGCGGGGGGGTGAAGAGGGGGAGGGATGAAAAACTGTTTTTT. The whole variable domain, remainder taken from reference TRBV7-8 and TRBJ1-4, is GAGVSQSPRYKVAKRGQDVALRCDPISGHVSLFWYQQALGQGPEFLTYFQNEAQLDKSGLPSDRFFAERPEGSVSTLKIQRTQQEDSAVYLCASSGGVKRGRDEKLFFGSGTQLSVL.